Listed here are 10 T cell receptor beta chains from one sample, sequenced in a study of blood T cells in healthy people across ages. The second PCR ran about 6 to 12 cycles with a sample-barcoded 5' primer and J-beta primers. TCRdb reprocessed the 5' RACE reads with MiXCR, giving one entry per CDR3 protein. Of about 1,800,000 distinct CDR3 sequences listed, 28% are singletons. Sequencing was done on a sample of blood. These receptors were taken from a woman aged 25 to 39 in good health.

This clonotype was observed at least ten times. V and J are TRBV20-1 and TRBJ1-2; no firm D call. The CDR3 runs 10 residues. The V gene lost 6 bases and the J gene lost 1 base, with 3 bases spanning the gap. Germline loops: CDR1 DFQATT, CDR2 SNEGSKA (reference sequence). DNA of the CDR3: TGCAGTGCGGATAACTATGGCTACACCTTC. As protein: CSADNYGYTF.

There are many counts of this clonotype. The chain recombines TRBV27 with TRBJ2-7, with D hard to call. This CDR3 is built from 15 residues. V gave up 2 bases and J gave up 0 bases, with 11 bases separating them. CDR1 and CDR2 (germline): MNHEY, SMNVEV (reference sequence). DNA for the CDR3: TGTGCCAGCAGTTTAAGAGGCTTCGGCTCCTACGAGCAGTACTTC. Residues: CASSLRGFGSYEQYF.

This chain joins TRBV5-1 and TRBJ2-3; D is possibly TRBD1 or TRBD2 (5 bases each). The V and J ends lost 4 bases and 6 bases respectively, with 12 bases between them. The CDR3 spans 13 residues. Germline CDR1 is SGHRS and CDR2 is YFSETQ. Here the CDR3 reads CASSPGASDTQYF. The DNA of the CDR3 is TGCGCCAGCAGCCCCGGGGCCTCGGATACGCAGTATTTT.

This clonotype was counted a few times. The chain recombines TRBV20-1 with TRBJ2-7, with 12 bases fitting TRBD2. With V trimmed by 2 bases and J by 3 bases, 5 bases remained unmatched. The germline V gene has CDR1 DFQATT and CDR2 SNEGSKA (reference sequence). CDR3 size: 15 residues. The CDR3 DNA is TGCAGTGCTAGAATCGGGACTAGCGGGTTCTACGAGCAGTACTTC. Translating gives CSARIGTSGFYEQYF.

The rearrangement links TRBV15 to TRBJ1-1; D not certain. Germline CDR1 reads LNHNV; CDR2 reads YYDKDF (reference sequence). Trimming left V 5 bases short and J 3 bases short, with 16 bases between. The CDR3 sequence is 15 residues long. CDR3 protein: CATSRPPGSDTEAFF. In nucleotides, the CDR3 is TGTGCCACCAGCCGGCCCCCGGGCTCGGACACTGAAGCTTTCTTT.

A note on this clonotype: A clone one base away is much larger, so this may be a read error. The chain links TRBV29-1 to TRBJ2-3; D not resolved. This CDR3 region has 12 residues. Germline lookup yields CDR1 SQVTM and CDR2 ANQGSEA. The CDR3 DNA reads as TGCAGCCTTGATCGAGTCTCAGATACGCAGTATTTT. Translation: CSLDRVSDTQYF.

This clonotype was picked up a small number of times. The chain has TRBV9 and TRBJ2-1, with 7 bases matching TRBD2. Germline-derived CDR1 and CDR2 are SGDLS and YYNGEE. J lost 2 bases, V lost 3 bases, and 8 bases had no gene match. CDR3 length equals 16 residues. CDR3 sequence (DNA): TGTGCCAGCAGCGACGGACGGGGGGATCCCTACAATGAGCAGTTCTTC. Translating it yields CASSDGRGDPYNEQFF. Complete variable domain (other parts from reference TRBV9 and TRBJ2-1): DSGVTQTPKHLITATGQRVTLRCSPRSGDLSVYWYQQSLDQGLQFLIQYYNGEERAKGNILERFSAQQFPDLHSELNLSSLELGDSALYFCASSDGRGDPYNEQFFGPGTRLTVL.

In its sample, this clonotype was seen a few times. The chain has TRBV12-3 or TRBV12-4 and TRBJ2-7; TRBD2 agrees at 8 bases. The CDR3 loop spans 12 amino acids. The V and J ends lost 4 bases and 9 bases, in that order; junction bases with no gene match: 5. The DNA of the CDR3 is TGTGCCAGCAGTTCGGGCCGGGGGGGGCAGTACTTC. Protein sequence: CASSSGRGGQYF.

The chain joins TRBV5-6 to TRBJ2-3, with a tentative D call TRBD1 (6 bases). Per the germline V gene, CDR1 is SGHDT and CDR2 is YYEEEE. There are 15 residues in the CDR3. The V end lost 4 bases, the J end lost 3 bases, and 15 bases lay between the germline ends. The CDR3 DNA reads as TGTGCCAGCAGCAACTCGTGGGGGCAGACAGATACGCAGTATTTT. Translated: CASSNSWGQTDTQYF.

This rearrangement joins TRBV6-5 to TRBJ2-7; 7 positions agree with TRBD2. CDR1 and CDR2 from the germline V gene are MNHEY and SVGAGI. With V trimmed by 0 bases and J by 6 bases, 8 bases remained unmatched. The CDR3 extends over 15 amino acids. The CDR3 spells CASSYSSGRECEQYF. DNA for the CDR3: TGTGCCAGCAGTTACTCGTCTGGGAGGGAATGCGAGCAGTACTTC.